What follows is one TCR beta chain and its context. This clone was counted a single time. The antigen this receptor binds is unknown. Per-base qualities were not stored, and no clone one base away is much larger. Looking up the germline V gene yields CDR1 SNHLY and CDR2 FYNNEI. The CDR3 runs 15 residues from the cysteine to the phenylalanine. Kept here is only the CDR3 DNA, which spans 45 bases and is read in frame from base 1. Trimming accounts for 3 bases at V and 4 bases at J, while the number of junction bases matched to no gene is 6. These data belong to a study of blood T cell repertoires in COVID-19 (dated by TCRdb to 2018 to 2020). Background for the entire study: Collaborator samples came from the United States, Italy and Spain and covered acute and convalescent phases of COVID-19. Sample metadata almost always included a de-identified subject ID, COVID-19 status, age in years and sex. The material from the prospective study consisted of cDNA or gDNA derived from T cells, B-cell-depleted T cells, or PBMCs. Samples came from the ongoing ImmuneRACE study (first 160 participants) plus 1,254 subjects from 6 global collaborators. The repertoires were released in a freely available public database intended as a resource for research on the immune response to SARS-CoV-2. The dataset comprised deeply sampled blood TCRbeta repertoires from subjects exposed to, actively infected with, or recovered from COVID-19. HLA class I and class II types, where available, came from metadata supplied by the sample provider rather than from assay-based typing. Broad study findings and their caveats: How much clinical and demographic metadata was included differed by source and by participant, and the metadata was provided uncurated.

The immunoSEQ Assay, a bias-controlled multiplex PCR, was used to amplify TCRbeta CDR3 regions from genomic DNA. In the source study's methods: Nucleated cell counts per sample were estimated from amplification of reference gene primers within the assay. To quantify the absolute abundance of each unique TCRbeta CDR3 rearrangement, sequence reads were collapsed and filtered. Productive Simpson clonality was computed per sample as the square root of Simpson's diversity index over productive rearrangements. The clones in this table, taken by TCRdb from immuneACCESS, are in-frame only. Not every clone is retained; where verified, under half of the shortfall comes from an unresolved V gene, and the cause of the rest is unknown. Clonal size and the V and J genes are those of that table, whereas D and trimming came from the DNA. The sample data list about 100,000 clones, and 80% to 95% of these were observed just once. In total, the top ten clones hold under 7.5% of the sample.

Collaborating institutions collected whole blood in K2EDTA tubes following their own protocols. For TCRbeta analysis, collaborators shipped samples as frozen whole blood, isolated PBMCs, or DNA extracted from either of those sample types. Sequences were obtained from peripheral blood. The chain couples TRBV2 to TRBJ2-1; TRBD1 agrees with 7 junctional bases. The sequence was obtained from a man between 65 and 85 years old with acute or convalescent COVID-19. The bases are TGTGCCAGCAGTGAGTATAGGGGGCGGTACAATGAGCAGTTCTTC. The encoded protein is CASSEYRGRYNEQFF.